This TCR beta chain came from a study of blood T cell repertoires in COVID-19. Background on the study: Spain, Italy and the United States supplied samples that represented acute and convalescent COVID-19. In each case, the material was cDNA or gDNA derived from T cells, B-cell-depleted T cells, or PBMCs.

The CDR3 has 12 amino acids. The ends were cut back, 6 bases at V and 13 bases at J, with 16 bases in the middle. In germline, CDR1 is SEHNR, CDR2 FQNEAQ (reference sequence). The study drew participants aged about 18 to 89 years from some 24 US areas. In the original processing: Amplification from reference gene primers served as the basis for estimated nucleated cell counts. Data came from immunoSEQ multiplex PCR; TCRdb stores just in-frame clones and leaves some out. The V and J calls and clone size were taken over from that table, and D and trimming were inferred from the DNA. The data contain roughly 250,000 clones, 80% to 95% of them seen just once; the ten biggest clones take up 1.5% to 2%.

The clonotype was recovered from a woman aged 18-30 years who had recovered from COVID-19. The rearrangement uses TRBV7-9 and TRBJ2-1; D ambiguous. Sample: PBMCs or T cells enriched from blood (not recorded which). The CDR3 region has the DNA TGTGCCAGCAGATCCGAGGAGAGACGACAGTTCTTC. Encoded protein: CASRSEERRQFF.